The clone carrying this TCR beta chain was seen a few times. This entry belongs to a study of control samples from healthy donors and cancer patients. Profiling relied on immunoSEQ multiplex PCR, and the TCRdb table lists in-frame clones only, not all of them. The sample lists about 30,000 clones, around 85% occurring once. Trimming took 6 bases from V and 5 from J; bases not matched to a gene: 6. The CDR3 covers 13 residues. Sequencing was performed on PBMCs. This sequence was found in a woman aged 55-69 years with head and neck cancer. The chain links TRBV12-3 or TRBV12-4 to TRBJ1-1, with TRBD1 matching 7 bases. Written as DNA, the CDR3 is TGTGCCAGCAGAAGGGGGCCACGGACTGAAGCTTTCTTT. Translated: CASRRGPRTEAFF.